This T cell receptor beta chain was observed in a study of circulating and synovial CD4+ cells in juvenile arthritis. Broader study findings: Circulating pathogenic-like and bulk T cells looked alike by Vbeta family usage.

Patients with active juvenile idiopathic arthritis donated these samples. Of note for this clone: What it binds is unknown.

CDR1 and CDR2 (germline): KGHSH, LQKENI. V dropped 6 bases and J dropped 5 bases, with 9 bases sitting between them. The CDR3 runs to 12 residues. Profiling relied on immunoSEQ multiplex PCR, and the TCRdb table lists in-frame clones only, not all of them. The data contain some 1,600 clones, roughly 95% of them singletons. The specimen sequenced was CD4+ T cells from synovial fluid. This chain links TRBV18 with TRBJ2-3, with a weak D call TRBD1 (5 bases). The receptor comes from a human donor with juvenile idiopathic arthritis. CDR3 in amino acids: CASSLDRDTQYF. In DNA form, the CDR3 reads TGTGCCAGCTCTCTCGACAGAGATACGCAGTATTTT. Full variable domain (rest looked up from reference TRBV18 and TRBJ2-3): NAGVMQNPRHLVRRRGQEARLRCSPMKGHSHVYWYRQLPEEGLKFMVYLQKENIIDESGMPKERFSAEFPKEGPSILRIQQVVRGDSAAYFCASSLDRDTQYFGPGTRLTVL.